The rows below give T cell receptor beta chains drawn from one sample of a study of T cells after yellow fever vaccination. A single record per CDR3 protein comes from TCRdb applying MiXCR to the 5' RACE reads. The sample records about 370,000 distinct CDR3 sequences, 11% being singletons. The sequenced sample was PBMCs, obtained on the day of the first yellow fever vaccination. Receptor source: a man between 18 and 29 years old who received the YFV17D yellow fever vaccine. The CDR3 runs from the conserved cysteine through the conserved F or W. The D gene is left open where the match is weak. Expanded clones get a size class; other rows say once, few or many, or leave the size out.

TGCGCCAGCAGCCCGGCGAGGGGCACCGGGGAGCTGTTTTTT | CASSPARGTGELFF | few | TRBJ2-2 | TRBV4-1 | -
TGTGCCAGCAGCTCCACGCAAGGGGAGGGGAATGGCTACACCTTC | CASSSTQGEGNGYTF | few | TRBJ1-2 | TRBV7-2 | -
TGCAGTGCTAGACGGGGCGGGAGCACCTATAATTCACCCCTCCACTTT | CSARRGGSTYNSPLHF | few | TRBJ1-6 | TRBV20-1 | -
TGTGCCAGCAGCTTAGGTTTACAGGGGGAAAACATTCAGTACTTC | CASSLGLQGENIQYF | few | TRBJ2-4 | TRBV7-2 | TRBD1
TGTGCCACCAGTGATTCCTGGCTCGATACAGATACGCAGTATTTT | CATSDSWLDTDTQYF | few | TRBJ2-3 | TRBV24-1 | -
TGCGCCAGCAGCATTTGGACTAGCGGGGATTTTTACGAGCAGTACTTC | CASSIWTSGDFYEQYF | few | TRBJ2-7 | TRBV5-1 | TRBD2
TGTGCCAGCAGTTTTTCGTTGGAGGGGGCCTTTTACTATGGCTACACCTTC | CASSFSLEGAFYYGYTF | few | TRBJ1-2 | TRBV12-3/TRBV12-4 | TRBD1
TGCAGTGCTAGTGGGCAGGGTTATCAGCCCCAGCATTTT | CSASGQGYQPQHF | - | TRBJ1-5 | TRBV20-1 | -
TGTGCCTGGGGCGGACTCTATGGCTACACCTTC | CAWGGLYGYTF | few | TRBJ1-2 | TRBV30 | -
TGCGCCAGCAGCTTGGTCTGGGCGTTCAAGGCCAATGAGCAGTTCTTC | CASSLVWAFKANEQFF | - | TRBJ2-1 | TRBV5-1 | -
TGTGCCAGCAGTCGAACAGGGTCGAGTGAAGCTTTCTTT | CASSRTGSSEAFF | few | TRBJ1-1 | TRBV12-3/TRBV12-4 | -
TGTGCCAGCAGTTACGGACTGGTGAGCTCCTACGAGCAGTACTTC | CASSYGLVSSYEQYF | many | TRBJ2-7 | TRBV6-5 | -
TGTGCCAGCAGCTTAATGCGGGGCCGAGGATACAATGAGCAGTTCTTC | CASSLMRGRGYNEQFF | few | TRBJ2-1 | TRBV7-2 | -
TGTGCCAGCAGTCCCCTGGAGTGGGAAACTAATGAAAAACTGTTTTTT | CASSPLEWETNEKLFF | - | TRBJ1-4 | TRBV6-1 | -
TGTGCCAGCAGCCCTGCCCCCGACAGCTCCTACGAGCAGTACTTC | CASSPAPDSSYEQYF | few | TRBJ2-7 | TRBV27 | -
TGCGCCAGCAGCCGCTCCGGGGGGTCCTACGAGCAGTACTTC | CASSRSGGSYEQYF | few | TRBJ2-7 | TRBV4-1 | TRBD2
TGTGCCAGCAGCTCCCAGGGAGACTTAGCCAAAAACATTCAGTACTTC | CASSSQGDLAKNIQYF | few | TRBJ2-4 | TRBV7-2 | -
TGTGCCAGCAGCCCAAAAGGGGACCCCGCGGACACTGAAGCTTTCTTT | CASSPKGDPADTEAFF | - | TRBJ1-1 | TRBV7-9 | -
TGTGCCAGCTCACCATCGGTGACAGGCCACGGGGACACTGAAGCTTTCTTT | CASSPSVTGHGDTEAFF | few | TRBJ1-1 | TRBV18 | -
TGCGCCAGCAGCCAAGATCGACGACAGGGGATTCGTGGCTACACCTTC | CASSQDRRQGIRGYTF | few | TRBJ1-2 | TRBV4-3 | TRBD1
TGTGCCAGCAGCGTAGGGAGCTCTGGGGCCAACGTCCTGACTTTC | CASSVGSSGANVLTF | many | TRBJ2-6 | TRBV7-9 | -
TGTGCCAGCAGCCAGGGACAGGGGAGTGAGACCCAGTACTTC | CASSQGQGSETQYF | - | TRBJ2-5 | TRBV7-7 | TRBD1
TGCAGTGCGAGGACAGCTAATCAGCCCCAGCATTTT | CSARTANQPQHF | few | TRBJ1-5 | TRBV20-1 | -
TGCGCCAGCAGCCAAGAGGGACAGGGGTTCATCGCGACCCAGTACTTC | CASSQEGQGFIATQYF | - | TRBJ2-5 | TRBV4-1 | TRBD1
TGCGCCAGCAGCTTGGTGGGGGTTCAAACTGAAGCTTTCTTT | CASSLVGVQTEAFF | many | TRBJ1-1 | TRBV5-1 | -
TGCGCCAGCAGTTCCCAGGTGTCTGGGGCCAACGTCCTGACTTTC | CASSSQVSGANVLTF | - | TRBJ2-6 | TRBV23-1 | -
TGCGCCAGCAGCCAAGATCACCAGGGCGGTGAGCAGTTCTTC | CASSQDHQGGEQFF | - | TRBJ2-1 | TRBV4-1 | -
TGCAGCGTTGATGGCCAGGGACGTAAAGATACGCAGTATTTT | CSVDGQGRKDTQYF | few | TRBJ2-3 | TRBV29-1 | -
TGTGCCAGCAGCCCCGGGACATCGAACACCGGGGAGCTGTTTTTT | CASSPGTSNTGELFF | - | TRBJ2-2 | TRBV5-5 | -